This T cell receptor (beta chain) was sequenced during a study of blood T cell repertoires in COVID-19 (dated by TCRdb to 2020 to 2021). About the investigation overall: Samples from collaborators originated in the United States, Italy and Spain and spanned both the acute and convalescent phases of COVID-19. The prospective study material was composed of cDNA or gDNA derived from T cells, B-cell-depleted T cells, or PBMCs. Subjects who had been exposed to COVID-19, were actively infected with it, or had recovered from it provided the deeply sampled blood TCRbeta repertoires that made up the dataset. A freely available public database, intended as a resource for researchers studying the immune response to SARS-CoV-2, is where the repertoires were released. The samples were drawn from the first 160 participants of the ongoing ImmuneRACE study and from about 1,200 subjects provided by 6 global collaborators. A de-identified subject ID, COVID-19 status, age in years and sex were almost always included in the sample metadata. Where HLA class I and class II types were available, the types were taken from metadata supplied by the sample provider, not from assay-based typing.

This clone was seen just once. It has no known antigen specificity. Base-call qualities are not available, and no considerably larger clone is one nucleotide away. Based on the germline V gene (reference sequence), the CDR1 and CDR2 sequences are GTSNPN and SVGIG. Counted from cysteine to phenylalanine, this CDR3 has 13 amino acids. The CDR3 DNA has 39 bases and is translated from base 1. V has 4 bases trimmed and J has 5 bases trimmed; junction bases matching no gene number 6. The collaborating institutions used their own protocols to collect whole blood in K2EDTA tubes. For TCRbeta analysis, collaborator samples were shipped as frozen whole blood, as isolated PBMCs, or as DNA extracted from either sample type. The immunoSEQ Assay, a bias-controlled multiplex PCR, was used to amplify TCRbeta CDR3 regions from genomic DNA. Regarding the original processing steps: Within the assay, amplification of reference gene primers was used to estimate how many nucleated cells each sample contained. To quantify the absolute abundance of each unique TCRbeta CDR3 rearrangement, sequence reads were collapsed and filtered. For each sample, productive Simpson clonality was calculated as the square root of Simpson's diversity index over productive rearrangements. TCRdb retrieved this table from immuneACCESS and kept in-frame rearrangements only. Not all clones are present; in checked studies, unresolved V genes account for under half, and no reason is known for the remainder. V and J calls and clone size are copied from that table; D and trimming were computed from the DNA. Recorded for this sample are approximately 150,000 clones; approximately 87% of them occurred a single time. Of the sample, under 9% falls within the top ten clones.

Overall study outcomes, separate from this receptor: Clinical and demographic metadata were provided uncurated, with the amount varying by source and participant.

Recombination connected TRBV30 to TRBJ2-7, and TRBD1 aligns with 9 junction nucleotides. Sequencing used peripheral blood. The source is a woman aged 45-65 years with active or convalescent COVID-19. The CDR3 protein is CAWNPGQGNEQYF. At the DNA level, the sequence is TGTGCCTGGAACCCGGGACAGGGAAACGAGCAGTACTTC.